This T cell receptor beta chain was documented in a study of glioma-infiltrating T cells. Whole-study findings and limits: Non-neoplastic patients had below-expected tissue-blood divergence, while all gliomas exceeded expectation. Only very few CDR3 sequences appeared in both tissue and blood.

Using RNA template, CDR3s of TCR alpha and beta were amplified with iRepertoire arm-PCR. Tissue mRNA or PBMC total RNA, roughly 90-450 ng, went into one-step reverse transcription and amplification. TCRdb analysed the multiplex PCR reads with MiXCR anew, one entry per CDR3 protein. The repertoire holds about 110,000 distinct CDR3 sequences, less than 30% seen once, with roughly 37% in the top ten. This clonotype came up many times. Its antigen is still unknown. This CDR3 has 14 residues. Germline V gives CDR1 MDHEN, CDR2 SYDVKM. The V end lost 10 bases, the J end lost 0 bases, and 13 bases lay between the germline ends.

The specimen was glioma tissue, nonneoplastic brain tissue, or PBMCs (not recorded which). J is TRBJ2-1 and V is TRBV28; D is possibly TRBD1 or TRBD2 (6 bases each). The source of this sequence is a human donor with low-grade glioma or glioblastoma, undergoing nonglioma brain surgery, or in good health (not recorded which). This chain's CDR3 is CATGGSSSYNEQFF. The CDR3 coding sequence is TGTGCCACCGGGGGCTCAAGCTCCTACAATGAGCAGTTCTTC.